The present T cell receptor (beta chain) was sequenced within a study of beta chain features in type 1 diabetes. Study details: Cell yields, age and gender were similar between patients and healthy donors. Taken together, all samples contributed more than 90,000,000 examined sorted cells.

General study findings and limits: Patients with type 1 diabetes showed fewer VDJ junction insertions and more deletions. Type 1 diabetes patients had TCRB CDR3s that were shorter (moderately but significantly so) in all four CD4+ subsets.

Germline V gene lookup returns CDR1 SGHTA and CDR2 FQGNSA. The germline V and J ends were trimmed by 3 bases and 1 base, with 6 bases remaining between them. The CDR3 is 14 residues long. Reverse transcription of all isolated RNA meant that expressed TCRB transcripts were sequenced. Measured with immunoSEQ multiplex PCR; TCRdb has only the in-frame clones, and not every one. The sample holds more than 300,000 clones; approximately 12% are singletons and the top ten take around 0.015%. Comment on this clone: Antigen specificity is unknown.

Input material: naive CD4+ T cells from blood. This sequence was found in a young man in good health. The chain has TRBV7-2 and TRBJ2-2; the D is unclear. This CDR3 is CASSFVENTGELFF. CDR3 nucleotides: TGTGCCAGCAGCTTCGTAGAGAACACCGGGGAGCTGTTTTTT.